The 18 T cell receptor beta chains below were found in one sample sequenced in a study of blood T cell repertoires in COVID-19. Some clones are missing from TCRdb's copy, which holds only in-frame ones; the method was immunoSEQ multiplex PCR. The data contain just over 150,000 clones, about 93% of them singletons. The sequenced sample consisted of peripheral blood. All receptors come from a woman aged 45-60 years with acute or convalescent COVID-19.

The DNA for the CDR3 is TGTGCCAGCAGCCCGATCGGGACTGAAGCTTTCTTT. Its translation: CASSPIGTEAFF. The chain recombines TRBV12-3 or TRBV12-4 with TRBJ1-1; D unclear. The CDR3 covers 12 residues. Trimming pared 6 bases from V and 5 bases from J, leaving 10 bases between.

This sequence joins TRBV5-4 and TRBJ1-4; a weak D match, TRBD1 (6 bases). Trimming shortened V by 4 bases and J by 5 bases, and 15 bases separated the two germline ends. Germline assignment: CDR1 SGHNT and CDR2 YYREEE (reference sequence). The CDR3 is 15 amino acids. DNA for the CDR3: TGTGCCAGCAGCATAAAGACAGGTGGAAATGAAAAACTGTTTTTT. Protein: CASSIKTGGNEKLFF.

This clone showed up just once. V gene TRBV10-2 combines with J gene TRBJ2-3, with TRBD2 matching 7 bases. The germline V gene encodes CDR1 WSHSY and CDR2 SAAADI. After removal of 5 bases from V and 4 bases from J, the junction contained 9 bases not matched to a gene. CDR3 length: 15 residues. The CDR3 DNA sequence: TGCGCCAGCAGTTCCCCTAACAGCGGGGCAGATACGCAGTATTTT. Its protein is CASSSPNSGADTQYF.

V is TRBV2 and J is TRBJ1-3, with unresolved D. Trimming cost V 1 base and J 1 base, with 8 bases left between them. CDR3 size: 15 residues. Looked up from germline, CDR1 is SNHLY and CDR2 is FYNNEI. The CDR3 sequence: CASSEGGSSGNTIYF. CDR3 DNA: TGTGCCAGCAGTGAAGGAGGCAGTTCTGGAAACACCATATATTTT.

The CDR3 loop is CASMRTVLETQYF. CDR3 sequence (DNA): TGTGCCAGCATGAGGACAGTTCTAGAGACCCAGTACTTC. V and J are TRBV6-5 and TRBJ2-5; TRBD1 is a possible D gene (6 bases). Germline values: CDR1 MNHEY, CDR2 SVGAGI. Trimming cost V 7 bases and J 4 bases, with 13 bases left between them. This CDR3 has 13 amino acids.

The chain employs TRBV5-6 and TRBJ1-5; TRBD1 matches at 9 bases. The CDR3 sequence is 16 residues long. V lost 4 bases, J lost 1 base, and 6 bases stayed unmatched. The germline CDR1 and CDR2 sequences are SGHDT and YYEEEE. CDR3 protein: CASSQTGGESNQPQHF. The CDR3 nucleotides read TGTGCCAGCAGCCAAACAGGGGGCGAAAGCAATCAGCCCCAGCATTTT. The variable domain in full, completed from reference TRBV5-6 and TRBJ1-5, reads DAGVTQSPTHLIKTRGQQVTLRCSPKSGHDTVSWYQQALGQGPQFIFQYYEEEERQRGNFPDRFSGHQFPNYSSELNVNALLLGDSALYLCASSQTGGESNQPQHFGDGTRLSIL.

The CDR3 region has the DNA TGTGCCACCAGCAGAGACAGACAGGGGCTAAGAACTGAAGCTTTCTTT. Protein sequence: CATSRDRQGLRTEAFF. V gene TRBV15 combines with J gene TRBJ1-1; 8 bases line up with TRBD1. The germline V gene encodes CDR1 LNHNV and CDR2 YYDKDF (reference sequence). The CDR3 is made up of 16 amino acids. After removal of 0 bases from V and 5 bases from J, the junction contained 8 bases not matched to a gene. Full variable domain (rest looked up from reference TRBV15 and TRBJ1-1): DAMVIQNPRYQVTQFGKPVTLSCSQTLNHNVMYWYQQKSSQAPKLLFHYYDKDFNNEADTPDNFQSRRPNTSFCFLDIRSPGLGDTAMYLCATSRDRQGLRTEAFFGQGTRLTVV.

This sequence joins TRBV23-1 and TRBJ2-1; D is unresolved. TRBV23-1 is assigned to the ORF class and has an uncertain function. Trimming stripped 2 bases from V and 1 base from J, with 9 bases between. The CDR3 totals 15 residues. Here the CDR3 reads CASSQTSLSYNEQFF. The CDR3 nucleotides read TGCGCCAGCAGTCAAACCTCACTTTCCTACAATGAGCAGTTCTTC.

This clone was observed a single time. The rearrangement joins TRBV28 to TRBJ1-1, with 11 bases that match TRBD1. The germline V gene encodes CDR1 MDHEN and CDR2 SYDVKM. V lost 6 bases and J lost 5; bases outside the gene matches: 5. The CDR3 sequence is 14 residues long. For the CDR3, the DNA is TGTGCCAGCAGCTCGGGACAGGGGGATACTGAAGCTTTCTTT. Residues: CASSSGQGDTEAFF.

In this sample, this clone turned up a few times. The rearrangement uses TRBV11-2 and TRBJ2-1, with 8 positions matching TRBD1. V lost 8 bases and J lost 10; bases outside the gene matches: 10. CDR1 and CDR2 (germline): SGHAT, FQNNGV. The CDR3 loop spans 13 amino acids. The CDR3 protein is CASAPTGAWEQFF. CDR3 sequence (DNA): TGTGCCAGCGCACCGACAGGGGCTTGGGAGCAGTTCTTC.

The V and J genes are TRBV7-3 and TRBJ1-3, with D tentatively TRBD1 (6 bases). V was shortened by 5 bases and J by 8 bases, with 22 bases between the two germline ends. Germline V gene lookup returns CDR1 SGHTA and CDR2 FQGTGA. The CDR3 totals 16 residues. CDR3 in amino acids: CASSPSAGLPGDTIYF. CDR3 coding DNA: TGTGCCAGCAGCCCGTCGGCGGGCCTCCCAGGGGACACCATATATTTT.

This chain connects TRBV27 to TRBJ1-1; possible D gene TRBD1, 6 bases. The CDR3 is made up of 15 amino acids. Trimming stripped 3 bases from V and 0 bases from J, with 11 bases between. CDR1 and CDR2 from the germline V gene are MNHEY and SMNVEV (reference sequence). In DNA form, the CDR3 reads TGTGCCAGCAGTTTCGGGACAACAATGAACACTGAAGCTTTCTTT. Protein product: CASSFGTTMNTEAFF.

The chain uses TRBV7-9 and TRBJ1-1; D unclear. Trimming took 4 bases from V and 4 from J, leaving 7 bases between them. CDR1 and CDR2 (germline): SEHNR, FQNEAQ (reference sequence). The CDR3 extends over 12 amino acids. DNA of the CDR3: TGTGCCAGCAGCTCCACGGGCACTGAAGCTTTCTTT. Translation gives CASSSTGTEAFF.

The rearrangement joins TRBV15 to TRBJ2-7; TRBD1 is a possible D gene (6 bases). The CDR3 runs 17 residues. V was trimmed by 1 base and J by 2 bases, leaving 18 bases between them. The germline gives CDR1 LNHNV, CDR2 YYDKDF (reference sequence). CDR3 sequence (DNA): TGTGCCACCAGCAGAGTCCTTAGCCGGGACACCACCTACGAGCAGTACTTC. Translating it yields CATSRVLSRDTTYEQYF.

This rearrangement joins TRBV6-6 to TRBJ1-2, with 8 bases aligning to TRBD1. This CDR3 comprises 15 residues. CDR1 is MNHNY, CDR2 SVGAGI, per germline (reference sequence). Trimming cost V 5 bases and J 4 bases; bases outside gene matches: 9. The CDR3 reads CASSPGTGLLYGYTF. The CDR3 region has the DNA TGTGCCAGCAGTCCCGGGACAGGACTCCTCTATGGCTACACCTTC.

This chain links TRBV3-1 (or the pseudogene TRBV3-2) with TRBJ1-2; D is unresolved. Germline V gene lookup returns CDR1 LGHDT and CDR2 YNNKEL (reference sequence). The CDR3 covers 15 residues. Trimming removed 0 bases from V and 4 bases from J, with 12 bases in between. CDR3 nucleotides: TGTGCCAGCAGCCAAGACGGGTCGCCAATCTATGGCTACACCTTC. Residues: CASSQDGSPIYGYTF.

This chain joins TRBV19 and TRBJ1-2; 7 nucleotides match TRBD1. CDR1 is LNHDA, CDR2 SQIVND, per germline (reference sequence). This CDR3 comprises 12 residues. CDR3 in DNA: TGTGTCGACGTGGTAGGGGGCGTGGGCTACACCTTC. It specifies CVDVVGGVGYTF.

The V and J genes are TRBV2 and TRBJ1-5; TRBD1 matches 9 bases. The V segment lost 5 bases and the J segment 5 bases; nucleotides outside the gene matches: 4. Germline V gives CDR1 SNHLY, CDR2 FYNNEI. This CDR3 is built from 14 residues. The CDR3 DNA is TGTGCCAGCAGTTGGGGACAGGGCGATCAGCCCCAGCATTTT. Protein sequence: CASSWGQGDQPQHF.